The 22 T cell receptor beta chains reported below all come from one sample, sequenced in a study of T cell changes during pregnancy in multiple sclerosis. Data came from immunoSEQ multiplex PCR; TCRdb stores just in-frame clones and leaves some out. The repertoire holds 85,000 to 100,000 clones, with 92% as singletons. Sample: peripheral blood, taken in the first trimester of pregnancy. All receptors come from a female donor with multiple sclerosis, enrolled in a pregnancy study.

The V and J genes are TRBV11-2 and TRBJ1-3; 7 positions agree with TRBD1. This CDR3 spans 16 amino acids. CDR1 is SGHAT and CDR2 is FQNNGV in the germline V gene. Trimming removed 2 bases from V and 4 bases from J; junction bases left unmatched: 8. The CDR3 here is CASSLRHTGEGNTIYF. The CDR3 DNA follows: TGTGCCAGCAGCTTAAGGCACACAGGGGAAGGAAACACCATATATTTT. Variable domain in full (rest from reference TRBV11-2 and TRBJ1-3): EAGVAQSPRYKIIEKRQSVAFWCNPISGHATLYWYQQILGQGPKLLIQFQNNGVVDDSQLPKDRFSAERLKGVDSTLKIQPAKLEDSAVYLCASSLRHTGEGNTIYFGEGSWLTVV.

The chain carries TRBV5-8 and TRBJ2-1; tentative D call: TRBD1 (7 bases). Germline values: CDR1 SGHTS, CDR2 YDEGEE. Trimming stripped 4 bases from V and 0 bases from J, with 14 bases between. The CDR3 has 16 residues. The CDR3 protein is CASSGRDRLSYNEQFF. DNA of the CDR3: TGTGCCAGCAGCGGGCGGGACAGACTCTCCTACAATGAGCAGTTCTTC. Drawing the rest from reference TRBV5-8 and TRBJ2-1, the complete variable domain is EAGVTQSPTHLIKTRGQQATLRCSPISGHTSVYWYQQALGLGLQFLLWYDEGEERNRGNFPPRFSGRQFPNYSSELNVNALELEDSALYLCASSGRDRLSYNEQFFGPGTRLTVL.

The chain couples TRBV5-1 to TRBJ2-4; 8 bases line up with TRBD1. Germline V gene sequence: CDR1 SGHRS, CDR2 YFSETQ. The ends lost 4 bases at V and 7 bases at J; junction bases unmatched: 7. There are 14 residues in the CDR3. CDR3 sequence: CASSPTTGVNIQYF. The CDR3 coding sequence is TGCGCCAGCAGCCCAACGACAGGGGTCAACATTCAGTACTTC.

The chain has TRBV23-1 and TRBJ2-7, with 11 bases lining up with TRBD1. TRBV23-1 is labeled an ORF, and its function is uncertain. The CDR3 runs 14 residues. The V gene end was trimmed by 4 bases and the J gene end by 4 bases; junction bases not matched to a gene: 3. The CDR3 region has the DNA TGCGCCAGCAGTCGGGGACAGGGGGGGTACGAGCAGTACTTC. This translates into CASSRGQGGYEQYF.

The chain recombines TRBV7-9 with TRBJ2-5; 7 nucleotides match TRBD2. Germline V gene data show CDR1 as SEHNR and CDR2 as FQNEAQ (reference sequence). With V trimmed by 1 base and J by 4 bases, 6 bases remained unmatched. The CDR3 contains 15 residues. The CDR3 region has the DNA TGTGCCAGCAGCTTAGTGGCGGGAGATGTAGAGACCCAGTACTTC. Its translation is CASSLVAGDVETQYF.

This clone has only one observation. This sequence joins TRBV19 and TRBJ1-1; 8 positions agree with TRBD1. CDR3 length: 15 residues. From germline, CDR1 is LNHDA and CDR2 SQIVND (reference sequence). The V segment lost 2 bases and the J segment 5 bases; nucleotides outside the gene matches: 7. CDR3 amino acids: CASSISGQGKTEAFF. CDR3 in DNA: TGTGCCAGTAGTATAAGCGGACAGGGTAAAACTGAAGCTTTCTTT.

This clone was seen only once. CDR3 nucleotide sequence: TGTGCCAGCAGTTTGGGGGGTTCGGGGACTGAAGCTTTCTTT. It specifies CASSLGGSGTEAFF. This rearrangement joins TRBV27 to TRBJ1-1; tentative D call: TRBD1 (5 bases). Germline V gene sequence: CDR1 MNHEY, CDR2 SMNVEV (reference sequence). V was clipped by 3 bases and J by 5 bases, with 13 bases between them. The CDR3 is 14 residues long.

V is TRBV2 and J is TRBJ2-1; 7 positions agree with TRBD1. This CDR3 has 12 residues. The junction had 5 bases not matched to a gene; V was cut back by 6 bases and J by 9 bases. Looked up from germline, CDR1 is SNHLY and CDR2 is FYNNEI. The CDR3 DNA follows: TGTGCCAGCAGGATCACAGGGGTTGAGCAGTTCTTC. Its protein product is CASRITGVEQFF. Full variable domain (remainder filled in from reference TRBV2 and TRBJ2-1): EPEVTQTPSHQVTQMGQEVILRCVPISNHLYFYWYRQILGQKVEFLVSFYNNEISEKSEIFDDQFSVERPDGSNFTLKIRSTKLEDSAMYFCASRITGVEQFFGPGTRLTVL.

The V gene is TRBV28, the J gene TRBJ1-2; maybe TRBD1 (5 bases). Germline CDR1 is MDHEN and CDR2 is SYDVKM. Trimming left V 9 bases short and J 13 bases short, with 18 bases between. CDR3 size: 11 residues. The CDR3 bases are TGTGCCAGTTCGCGTGGGGCCCGGCTCACCTTC. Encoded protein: CASSRGARLTF.

The CDR3 DNA reads TGTGCCAGCAGCTTAGGGGGGCCCTACAATGAGCAGTTCTTC. It translates to CASSLGGPYNEQFF. The chain combines TRBV11-2 with TRBJ2-1; D perhaps matches TRBD1 (6 bases). Germline V gene data show CDR1 as SGHAT and CDR2 as FQNNGV. The CDR3 runs to 14 residues. Trimming took off 1 base at V and 2 bases at J, with 6 bases between the two ends.

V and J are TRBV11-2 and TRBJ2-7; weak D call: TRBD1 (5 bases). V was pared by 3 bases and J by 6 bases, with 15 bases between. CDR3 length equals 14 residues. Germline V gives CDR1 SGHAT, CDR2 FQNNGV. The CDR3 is CASSLGGRRGEQYF. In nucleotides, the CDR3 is TGTGCCAGCAGCTTGGGCGGACGTAGGGGCGAGCAGTACTTC.

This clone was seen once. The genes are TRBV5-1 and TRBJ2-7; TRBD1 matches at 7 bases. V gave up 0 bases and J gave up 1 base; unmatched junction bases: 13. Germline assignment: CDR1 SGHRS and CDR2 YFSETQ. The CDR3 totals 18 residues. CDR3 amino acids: CASSLAASGTAQSYEQYF. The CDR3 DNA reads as TGCGCCAGCAGCTTGGCCGCTTCCGGGACAGCACAATCCTACGAGCAGTACTTC.

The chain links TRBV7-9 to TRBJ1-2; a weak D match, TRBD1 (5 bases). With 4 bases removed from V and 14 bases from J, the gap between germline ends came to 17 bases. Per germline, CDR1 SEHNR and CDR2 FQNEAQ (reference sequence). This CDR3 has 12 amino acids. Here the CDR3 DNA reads TGTGCCAGCAGCTCAGACAGACATTCGAGGACCTTC. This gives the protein CASSSDRHSRTF. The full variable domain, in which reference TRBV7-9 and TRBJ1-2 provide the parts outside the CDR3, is DTGVSQNPRHKITKRGQNVTFRCDPISEHNRLYWYRQTLGQGPEFLTYFQNEAQLEKSRLLSDRFSAERPKGSFSTLEIQRTEQGDSAMYLCASSSDRHSRTFGSGTRLTVV.

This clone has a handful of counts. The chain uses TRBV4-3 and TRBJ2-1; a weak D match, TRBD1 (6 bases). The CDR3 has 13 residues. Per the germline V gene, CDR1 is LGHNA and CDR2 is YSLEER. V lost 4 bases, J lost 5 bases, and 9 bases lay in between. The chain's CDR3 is CASSRTANNEQFF. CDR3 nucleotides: TGCGCCAGCAGCCGGACAGCCAACAATGAGCAGTTCTTC.

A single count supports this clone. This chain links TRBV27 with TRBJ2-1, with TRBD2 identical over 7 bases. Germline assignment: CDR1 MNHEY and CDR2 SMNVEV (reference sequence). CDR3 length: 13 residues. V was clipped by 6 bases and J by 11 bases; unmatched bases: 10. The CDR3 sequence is CASRVGPSGKQFF. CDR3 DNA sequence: TGTGCCAGCAGAGTGGGGCCTAGCGGTAAGCAGTTCTTC.

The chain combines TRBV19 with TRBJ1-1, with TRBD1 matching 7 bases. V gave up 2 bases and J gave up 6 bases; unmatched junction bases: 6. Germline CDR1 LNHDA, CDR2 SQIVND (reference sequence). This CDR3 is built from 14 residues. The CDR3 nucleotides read TGTGCCAGTAGTATACAGGGGGATGAGTCTGAAGCTTTCTTT. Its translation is CASSIQGDESEAFF. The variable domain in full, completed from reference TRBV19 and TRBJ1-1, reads DGGITQSPKYLFRKEGQNVTLSCEQNLNHDAMYWYRQDPGQGLRLIYYSQIVNDFQKGDIAEGYSVSREKKESFPLTVTSAQKNPTAFYLCASSIQGDESEAFFGQGTRLTVV.

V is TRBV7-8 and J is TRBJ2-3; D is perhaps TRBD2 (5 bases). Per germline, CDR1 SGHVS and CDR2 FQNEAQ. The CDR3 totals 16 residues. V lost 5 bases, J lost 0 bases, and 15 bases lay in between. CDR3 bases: TGTGCCAGCAGCCGGACTCCAGTAGGCAGCACAGATACGCAGTATTTT. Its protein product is CASSRTPVGSTDTQYF.

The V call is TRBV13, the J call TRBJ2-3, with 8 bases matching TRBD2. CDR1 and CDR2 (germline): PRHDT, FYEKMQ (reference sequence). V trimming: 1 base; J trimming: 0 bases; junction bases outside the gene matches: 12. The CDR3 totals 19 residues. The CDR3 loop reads CASSLAFSLSGTSTDTQYF. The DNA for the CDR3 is TGTGCCAGCAGCTTAGCCTTCTCTCTTAGCGGGACGAGCACAGATACGCAGTATTTT.

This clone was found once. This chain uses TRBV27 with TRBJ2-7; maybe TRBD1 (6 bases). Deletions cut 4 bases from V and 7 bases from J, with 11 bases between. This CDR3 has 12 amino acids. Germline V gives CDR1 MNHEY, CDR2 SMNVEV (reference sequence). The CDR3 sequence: CASSSNRVEQYF. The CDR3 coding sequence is TGTGCCAGCAGTTCTAACAGGGTGGAGCAGTACTTC.

In nucleotides, the CDR3 is TGTGCCAGCAGCTTAGATCAGGACTTCATTAATGAAAAACTGTTTTTT. Translation gives CASSLDQDFINEKLFF. This chain connects TRBV7-9 to TRBJ1-4; no clear D gene. Trimming pared 1 base from V and 4 bases from J, leaving 13 bases between. Germline values: CDR1 SEHNR, CDR2 FQNEAQ (reference sequence). This CDR3 comprises 16 residues.

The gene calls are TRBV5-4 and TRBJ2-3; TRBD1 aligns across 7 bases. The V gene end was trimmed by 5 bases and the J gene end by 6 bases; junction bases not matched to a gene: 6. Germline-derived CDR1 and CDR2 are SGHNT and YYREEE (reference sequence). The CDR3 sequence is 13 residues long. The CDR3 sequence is CASSPGGDDTQYF. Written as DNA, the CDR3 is TGTGCCAGCAGTCCAGGGGGTGACGATACGCAGTATTTT.

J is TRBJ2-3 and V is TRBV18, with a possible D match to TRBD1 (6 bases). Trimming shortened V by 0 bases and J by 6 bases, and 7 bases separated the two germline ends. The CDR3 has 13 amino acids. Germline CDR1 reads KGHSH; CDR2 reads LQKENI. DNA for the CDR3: TGTGCCAGCTCACCACCTGGGGGCGATACGCAGTATTTT. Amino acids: CASSPPGGDTQYF. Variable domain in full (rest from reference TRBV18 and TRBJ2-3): NAGVMQNPRHLVRRRGQEARLRCSPMKGHSHVYWYRQLPEEGLKFMVYLQKENIIDESGMPKERFSAEFPKEGPSILRIQQVVRGDSAAYFCASSPPGGDTQYFGPGTRLTVL.